Detailed here is one T cell receptor beta chain. The data stem from a study of T cells in tuberculosis. Across the study: T cells were selected with CD1B tetramers loaded with glucose monomycolate.

Libraries were prepared by immunoSEQ multiplex PCR; TCRdb keeps only in-frame clonotypes and omits some of them. The sample shows roughly 60,000 clones, around 81% of them seen only once. Cells were sorted from thawed PBMC rested overnight and stained with GMM-loaded CD1B tetramer, viability dye and anti-CD3. The lipid loaded on the CD1B tetramers was C32 glucose monomycolate from Rhodococcus equi. PBMC for tetramer sorting were first depleted of CD14-expressing monocytes. Tetramer-negative cells, 90,000 to 100,000 per donor, were also sorted. Losses at the gene ends were 3 bases for V and 3 bases for J; bases not matched to a gene: 10. The CDR3 is 16 residues long. Per germline, CDR1 MNHNS and CDR2 SASEGT.

This clonotype originated in an adult woman with latent tuberculosis. The source material was CD1b-GMM tetramer-negative cells sorted from PBMCs. V usage is TRBV6-1 and J usage is TRBJ2-7; 8 bases fit TRBD1. Here the CDR3 DNA reads TGTGCCAGCAGTGAGATCTACAGGGGGTTGCGCTACGAGCAGTACTTC. Amino acid sequence: CASSEIYRGLRYEQYF.